This T cell receptor (beta chain) comes out of a study of T-cell memory formation after mild COVID-19. A note on this clonotype: Its antigen is unknown.

Germline V lookup: CDR1 SGHAT, CDR2 FQNNGV. This CDR3 region has 11 residues. V lost 4 bases, J lost 9 bases, and 6 bases lay in between. The authors produced TCR alpha and TCR beta cDNA libraries with sample barcodes and UMIs by 5'RACE using constant-segment primers. TCRdb redid the calling of the 5' RACE reads with MiXCR, one entry per CDR3 protein. Of around 390,000 distinct CDR3 sequences listed, roughly 15% are singletons. Study results and caveats: Later expanders leaned CD4+, whereas clones that contracted between day 15 and 85 were balanced CD4/CD8.

The sequenced material came from PBMCs or a T cell subset sorted from them (not recorded which). This chain links TRBV11-2 with TRBJ2-2; D is unclear. The receptor's source is a man younger than 30 who had mild COVID-19 (a few samples of this study predate the infection). Cell type and time point are not known. For the CDR3, the DNA is TGTGCCAGCAGCTCCCCCCGGGAGCTGTTTTTT. Its translation: CASSSPRELFF.